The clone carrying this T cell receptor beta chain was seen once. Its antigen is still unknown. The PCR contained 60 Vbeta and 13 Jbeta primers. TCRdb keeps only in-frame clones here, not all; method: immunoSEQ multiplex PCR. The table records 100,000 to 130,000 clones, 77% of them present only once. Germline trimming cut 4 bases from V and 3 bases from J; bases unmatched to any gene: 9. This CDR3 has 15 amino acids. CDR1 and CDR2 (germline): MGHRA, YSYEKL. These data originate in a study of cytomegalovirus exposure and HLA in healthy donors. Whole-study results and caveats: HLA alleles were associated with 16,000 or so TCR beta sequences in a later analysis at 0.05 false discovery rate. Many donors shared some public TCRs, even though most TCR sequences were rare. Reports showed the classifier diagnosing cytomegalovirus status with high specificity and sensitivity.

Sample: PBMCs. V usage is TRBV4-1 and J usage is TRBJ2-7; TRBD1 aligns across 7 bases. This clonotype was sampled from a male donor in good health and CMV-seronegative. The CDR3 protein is CASSREGGGFYEQYF. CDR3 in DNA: TGCGCCAGCAGCCGGGAAGGGGGCGGCTTCTACGAGCAGTACTTC.